This paragraph reports one TCR beta chain. Antigen specificity is unknown. This entry comes from a study of graft-versus-host responses after intestinal transplantation. Study-wide context: Multivisceral, liver-intestinal, or isolated intestinal grafts went to recipients. Study outcomes and limitations: Recipient-marrow GvH clones were detected, some having first appeared in ileum or blood.

Only in-frame clones appear in the TCRdb table, and some are missing; sequencing was by immunoSEQ multiplex PCR. This table holds some 100,000 clones, around 92% found once. Germline CDR1 PRHDT, CDR2 FYEKMQ (reference sequence). V dropped 3 bases and J dropped 5; count of bases not matched to a gene: 10. The CDR3 covers 16 residues. The sequence was collected from a human donor who was the organ donor for an intestinal transplant. Specimen: unstimulated CD8+ T cells sorted from spleen or lymph node cells, collected before transplant. V and J are TRBV13 and TRBJ2-7, with 10 bases aligning to TRBD1. The CDR3 loop reads CASSFGRGTGAHEQYF. The CDR3 DNA reads as TGTGCCAGCAGCTTTGGCAGAGGGACAGGGGCCCACGAGCAGTACTTC.